One and the same sample provided the 16 T cell receptor beta chains below, sequenced in a study of siplizumab effects on memory and regulatory T cells. Generated by immunoSEQ multiplex PCR, the TCRdb table keeps only in-frame clones and is missing some. The sample lists roughly 62,000 clones, about 92% occurring once. The sample comprised CD8+ T cells sorted from blood. These receptors originate from a human donor in good health.

This chain uses TRBV7-8 with TRBJ1-1; D call uncertain. Looked up from germline, CDR1 is SGHVS and CDR2 is FQNEAQ. The germline V and J ends were trimmed by 5 bases and 4 bases, with 14 bases remaining between them. This CDR3 is 14 amino acids long. The CDR3 spells CASSATESLTEAFF. Written as DNA, the CDR3 is TGTGCCAGCAGCGCCACAGAATCCCTCACTGAAGCTTTCTTT.

The chain is built from TRBV15 and TRBJ2-5, with D tentatively TRBD2 (6 bases). The germline V and J ends were trimmed by 0 bases and 5 bases, with 16 bases remaining between them. The CDR3 contains 16 residues. CDR1 is LNHNV, CDR2 YYDKDF, per germline (reference sequence). The CDR3 sequence is CATSRDLGTSLETQYF. The CDR3 DNA sequence: TGTGCCACCAGCAGAGACCTAGGGACTTCACTCGAGACCCAGTACTTC.

The chain has TRBV1 and TRBJ2-4; TRBD2 is taken as the D call from the table, unchecked against the DNA. TRBV1 is a listed pseudogene. The CDR3 runs to 14 residues. CDR3 loop: CTSSHSGLGNIQYF. The CDR3, as DNA: TGCACCAGCAGCCATTCTGGACTAGGAAACATTCAGTACTTC.

This chain uses TRBV9 with TRBJ2-7; tentatively, D is TRBD1 (5 bases). Germline CDR1 reads SGDLS; CDR2 reads YYNGEE. CDR3 size: 14 residues. The V gene lost 2 bases and the J gene lost 2 bases, with 11 bases spanning the gap. The CDR3 nucleotides are TGTGCCAGCAGCGTCACAGGAGCCCCCTACGAGCAGTACTTC. Translation gives CASSVTGAPYEQYF.

The chain couples TRBV28 to TRBJ2-5; the match to TRBD1 covers 7 bases. The CDR3 runs to 16 residues. Trimming removed 4 bases from V and 4 bases from J; junction bases left unmatched: 12. The V gene's germline CDR1 is MDHEN and CDR2 SYDVKM. The CDR3 bases are TGTGCCAGCAGTTCACATCGAAAATCAGGGGGAGAGACCCAGTACTTC. Protein product: CASSSHRKSGGETQYF.

This chain links TRBV18 with TRBJ1-1; D perhaps matches TRBD1 (6 bases). This CDR3 comprises 14 residues. Germline CDR1 and CDR2: KGHSH and LQKENI. Trimming left V 5 bases short and J 6 bases short, with 16 bases between. DNA of the CDR3: TGTGCCAGCTCATTGTCTGGGGGCTCGGCTGAAGCTTTCTTT. Its protein is CASSLSGGSAEAFF.

The chain couples TRBV28 to TRBJ1-4, with 12 nucleotides matching TRBD1. The CDR3 has 16 amino acids. The V segment lost 3 bases and the J segment 4 bases; nucleotides outside the gene matches: 3. Germline V lookup: CDR1 MDHEN, CDR2 SYDVKM. The CDR3 protein is CASSLGTGGSNEKLFF. DNA of the CDR3: TGTGCCAGCAGTTTGGGGACAGGGGGCAGTAATGAAAAACTGTTTTTT.

J is TRBJ1-1 and V is TRBV19, with 8 bases lining up with TRBD1. J gave up 5 bases and V 5 bases, and 4 bases lay outside the gene matches. From germline, CDR1 is LNHDA and CDR2 SQIVND (reference sequence). The CDR3 extends over 13 amino acids. CDR3 DNA sequence: TGTGCCAGTAGTGCCGGGACAGGAACTGAAGCTTTCTTT. Translated, it gives CASSAGTGTEAFF.

V usage is TRBV5-5 and J usage is TRBJ1-1; weak D call: TRBD1 (5 bases). Between the trimmed V and J ends, which lost 3 bases and 1 base, there was a span of 7 bases. The CDR3 contains 13 residues. Germline V gives CDR1 SGHKS, CDR2 YYEKEE (reference sequence). The CDR3 nucleotides read TGTGCCAGCAGCTACACAGGGAACACTGAAGCTTTCTTT. It translates to CASSYTGNTEAFF.

The rearrangement links TRBV29-1 to TRBJ2-2, with unresolved D. Germline-derived CDR1 and CDR2 are SQVTM and ANQGSEA. The CDR3 consists of 10 residues. The V end was cut by 3 bases, the J end by 8 bases, with 4 bases between. CDR3 amino acids: CSVDEGELFF. In nucleotides, the CDR3 is TGCAGCGTTGACGAGGGGGAGCTGTTTTTT.

CDR3 nucleotide sequence: TGCAGCGTAACCGACAGGGCGAAGGTCACAGATACGCAGTATTTT. Translating it yields CSVTDRAKVTDTQYF. The chain has TRBV29-1 and TRBJ2-3, with TRBD1 matching over 7 bases. This CDR3 comprises 15 residues. With 6 bases clipped from V and 2 bases from J, the junction kept 11 bases outside the gene matches. From germline, CDR1 is SQVTM and CDR2 ANQGSEA.

The chain carries TRBV7-6 and TRBJ2-1, with D hard to call. Germline CDR1 is SGHVS and CDR2 is FNYEAQ. This CDR3 has 16 residues. Trimming left V 1 base short and J 2 bases short, with 12 bases between. The CDR3: CASSLGPDPPYNEQFF. In DNA, the CDR3 is TGTGCCAGCAGCTTAGGCCCAGACCCGCCCTACAATGAGCAGTTCTTC.

The rearrangement links TRBV7-9 to TRBJ2-3; D is unclear. The CDR3 length is 13 residues. The germline gives CDR1 SEHNR, CDR2 FQNEAQ (reference sequence). Trimming removed 0 bases from V and 9 bases from J, with 10 bases in between. CDR3 DNA sequence: TGTGCCAGCAGCTTAGCGTTGAGAGGCACGCAGTATTTT. This translates into CASSLALRGTQYF.

The V and J genes are TRBV7-3 and TRBJ2-5, with D maybe TRBD2 (7 bases). CDR1 and CDR2 (germline): SGHTA, FQGTGA. The V gene lost 6 bases and the J gene lost 5 bases, with 19 bases spanning the gap. The CDR3 spans 15 residues. The CDR3 DNA follows: TGTGCCAGCAGTCCAGGGGCGGGGGCTGTTGAGACCCAGTACTTC. It encodes CASSPGAGAVETQYF.

The genes are TRBV29-1 and TRBJ2-7; maybe TRBD2 (5 bases). The V end lost 4 bases, the J end lost 2 bases, and 9 bases lay between the germline ends. Germline loops: CDR1 SQVTM, CDR2 ANQGSEA. This CDR3 spans 12 amino acids. CDR3 in amino acids: CSVGGSPYEQYF. The CDR3 coding sequence is TGCAGCGTTGGCGGGTCCCCCTACGAGCAGTACTTC.

This clone was counted once. The J gene is TRBJ2-5, the V gene TRBV30; no firm D call. The germline V gene encodes CDR1 GTSNPN and CDR2 SVGIG (reference sequence). The CDR3 loop spans 13 amino acids. With 0 bases removed from V and 2 bases from J, the gap between germline ends came to 7 bases. CDR3 loop: CAWSVWQQETQYF. The CDR3 coding sequence is TGTGCCTGGAGTGTCTGGCAGCAAGAGACCCAGTACTTC.